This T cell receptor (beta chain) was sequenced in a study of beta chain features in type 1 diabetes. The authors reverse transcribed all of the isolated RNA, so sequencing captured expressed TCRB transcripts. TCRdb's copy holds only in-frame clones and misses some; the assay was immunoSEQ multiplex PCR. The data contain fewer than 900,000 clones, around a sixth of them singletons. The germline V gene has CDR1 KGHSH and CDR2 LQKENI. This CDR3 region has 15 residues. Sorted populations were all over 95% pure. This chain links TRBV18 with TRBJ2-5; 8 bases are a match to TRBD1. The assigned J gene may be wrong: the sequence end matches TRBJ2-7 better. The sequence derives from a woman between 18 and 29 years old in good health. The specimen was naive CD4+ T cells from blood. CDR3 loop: CASSPSGTGTYEQYF. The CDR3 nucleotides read TGTGCCAGCTCGCCGTCCGGGACAGGAACCTACGAGCAGTACTTC.